Listed below are T cell receptor beta chains from one sample, sequenced in a study of regulatory T cells in long-lasting Graves disease. MiXCR was run by TCRdb on the multiplex PCR reads, yielding one entry per CDR3 protein. The top ten clones hold approximately 15% of a sample with under 300,000 distinct CDR3 sequences, over 20% of them seen once. This specimen was peripheral blood mononuclear cells (PBMCs), taken at new diagnosis, from a patient treated with antithyroid drugs. Every receptor here comes from a female donor with Graves disease. The CDR3 runs from the conserved cysteine through the conserved F or W. The order of the fields is D gene, CDR3 length, clone size, J gene, V gene, CDR3 DNA, CDR3 protein. The D gene is left open where the match is weak. A row's size may be missing; if present it is once, few, many or a size class.

D: NA; length: 12; size: few; J: TRBJ2-3; V: TRBV24-1; DNA: TGTGCCACAGCGTCTAGCACAGATACGCAGTATTTT; CDR3: CATASSTDTQYF
D: NA; length: 14; size: NA; J: TRBJ2-3; V: TRBV7-2; DNA: TGTGCCAGCAGCATTAACAGGGCAACAGATACGCAGTATTTT; CDR3: CASSINRATDTQYF
D: TRBD1; length: 16; size: many; J: TRBJ2-2; V: TRBV5-1; DNA: TGCGCCAGCAGCTTGACCGGGACAGCTGACACCGGGGAGCTGTTTTTT; CDR3: CASSLTGTADTGELFF
D: NA; length: 12; size: few; J: TRBJ1-2; V: TRBV29-1; DNA: TGCAGCGTTTGGGCCACCCACTATGGCTACACCTTC; CDR3: CSVWATHYGYTF
D: NA; length: 15; size: few; J: TRBJ2-2; V: TRBV9; DNA: TGTGCCAGCAGCGTAGGGGTACAGAACACCGGGGAGCTGTTTTTT; CDR3: CASSVGVQNTGELFF
D: NA; length: 14; size: many; J: TRBJ2-2; V: TRBV11-3; DNA: TGTGCCAGCAGTCCGACTAGTAACACCGGGGAGCTGTTTTTT; CDR3: CASSPTSNTGELFF
D: NA; length: 12; size: many; J: TRBJ2-7; V: TRBV20-1; DNA: TGCAGTGCTTCCCTGAGAGGCGGCGAGCAGTACTTC; CDR3: CSASLRGGEQYF
D: TRBD1; length: 15; size: many; J: TRBJ2-3; V: TRBV12-5; DNA: TGTGCTAGTGGCCCCGGGACAGGGCATCCAATTACGCAGTATTTT; CDR3: CASGPGTGHPITQYF
D: TRBD2; length: 12; size: NA; J: TRBJ2-1; V: TRBV20-1; DNA: TGCAGTGCTAGAGAGGGGGCGACGGGGGGGATCTTC; CDR3: CSAREGATGGIF
D: TRBD2; length: 18; size: many; J: TRBJ2-3; V: TRBV20-1; DNA: TGCAGTGCTAGAGATTTCCTAGCGGGGGCTCTCCGCACAGATACGCAGTATTTT; CDR3: CSARDFLAGALRTDTQYF
D: NA; length: 14; size: many; J: TRBJ2-3; V: TRBV6-2/TRBV6-3; DNA: TGTGCCAGCAGTTACGGGGGGATCACAGATACGCAGTATTTT; CDR3: CASSYGGITDTQYF
D: NA; length: 15; size: many; J: TRBJ2-5; V: TRBV12-3/TRBV12-4; DNA: TGTGCCAGCAGTACCGGGACACCCGGCCGGGAGACCCAGTACTTC; CDR3: CASSTGTPGRETQYF
D: NA; length: 13; size: many; J: TRBJ2-5; V: TRBV20-1; DNA: TGCAGTGCTAGGGGGGGCAGACAAGAGACCCAGTACTTC; CDR3: CSARGGRQETQYF
D: NA; length: 16; size: few; J: TRBJ1-6; V: TRBV7-9; DNA: TGTGCCAGCAGCTCCGACCGGGGGCAGGGCTTTTCACCCCTCCACTTT; CDR3: CASSSDRGQGFSPLHF
D: TRBD1; length: 13; size: many; J: TRBJ2-1; V: TRBV11-2; DNA: TGTGCCAGCAGGGGACAGGGGTACAATGAGCAGTTCTTC; CDR3: CASRGQGYNEQFF
D: NA; length: 13; size: many; J: TRBJ2-4; V: TRBV4-1; DNA: TGCGCCAGCAGCCAAGACGGGGGAAACATTCAGTACTTC; CDR3: CASSQDGGNIQYF
D: TRBD2; length: 15; size: few; J: TRBJ2-1; V: TRBV2; DNA: TGTGCCAGCAGACTAGGGGTAGCGGGAGGGAATGAGCAGTTCTTC; CDR3: CASRLGVAGGNEQFF
D: NA; length: 15; size: NA; J: TRBJ1-1; V: TRBV18; DNA: TGTGCCAGCTCGCCCCAAGGACAGCCGAACACTGAAGCTTTCTTT; CDR3: CASSPQGQPNTEAFF
D: NA; length: 15; size: many; J: TRBJ1-1; V: TRBV6-2/TRBV6-3; DNA: TGTGCCAGCAGTTACTCCAGCCGGCGGTTCACTGAAGCTTTCTTT; CDR3: CASSYSSRRFTEAFF
D: NA; length: 15; size: NA; J: TRBJ2-7; V: TRBV4-2; DNA: TGTGCCAGCAGCCAAGACGGGGTCCCCACCCTGGAGCAGTACTTC; CDR3: CASSQDGVPTLEQYF
D: TRBD1; length: 16; size: many; J: TRBJ1-1; V: TRBV20-1; DNA: TGCAGTGCTAGAGATCAGGGGGCGAGGAGAAACACTGAAGCTTTCTTT; CDR3: CSARDQGARRNTEAFF
D: NA; length: 15; size: many; J: TRBJ2-2; V: TRBV7-2; DNA: TGTGCCAGCAGCTTAGATCAGGATTCTACCGGGGAGCTGTTTTTT; CDR3: CASSLDQDSTGELFF
D: TRBD1; length: 16; size: many; J: TRBJ2-3; V: TRBV12-3/TRBV12-4; DNA: TGTGCCAGCAGCACCCTAAGCGGGGACAGGGAGGATACGCAGTATTTT; CDR3: CASSTLSGDREDTQYF
D: NA; length: 12; size: many; J: TRBJ2-2; V: TRBV6-5; DNA: TGTGCCAGCAGTTATAAGAACGGGGAGCTGTTTTTT; CDR3: CASSYKNGELFF
D: NA; length: 15; size: many; J: TRBJ2-3; V: TRBV15; DNA: TGTGCCACCAGCAGAGGAATAGATGGGGGGGATACGCAGTATTTT; CDR3: CATSRGIDGGDTQYF
D: NA; length: 14; size: few; J: TRBJ1-5; V: TRBV4-1; DNA: TGCGCCAGCAGCCAGGGTCGGAGCAATCAGCCCCAGCATTTT; CDR3: CASSQGRSNQPQHF
D: NA; length: 13; size: many; J: TRBJ1-1; V: TRBV19; DNA: TGTGCCAGTAGTATGGAAGGGTACACTGAAGCTTTCTTT; CDR3: CASSMEGYTEAFF
D: TRBD2; length: 14; size: few; J: TRBJ2-1; V: TRBV20-1; DNA: TGCAGTGCTAGGGGTAGCGGGTCTTACAATGAGCAGTTCTTC; CDR3: CSARGSGSYNEQFF
D: NA; length: 13; size: many; J: TRBJ2-5; V: TRBV20-1; DNA: TGCAGTGCTAGGAACAGGGTCGGAGAGACCCAGTACTTC; CDR3: CSARNRVGETQYF
D: NA; length: 13; size: many; J: TRBJ2-7; V: TRBV29-1; DNA: TGCAGCGTTGTAACCAGGGGAAGCTACGAGCAGTACTTC; CDR3: CSVVTRGSYEQYF
D: NA; length: 15; size: many; J: TRBJ2-7; V: TRBV7-8; DNA: TGTGCCAGCAGCCGCACCCCCGGGACAAAGCACGAGCAGTACTTC; CDR3: CASSRTPGTKHEQYF